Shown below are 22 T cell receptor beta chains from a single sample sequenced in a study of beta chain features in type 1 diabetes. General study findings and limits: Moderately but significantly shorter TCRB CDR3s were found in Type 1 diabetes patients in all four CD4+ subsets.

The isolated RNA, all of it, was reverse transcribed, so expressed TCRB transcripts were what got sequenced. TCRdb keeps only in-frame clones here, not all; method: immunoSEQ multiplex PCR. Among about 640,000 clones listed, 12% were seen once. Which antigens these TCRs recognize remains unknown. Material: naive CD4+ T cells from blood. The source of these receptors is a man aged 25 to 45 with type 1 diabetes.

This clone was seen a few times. The CDR3 region has the DNA TGTGCCAGCAGCTATACAGAGACCCAGTACTTC. This encodes CASSYTETQYF. The chain links TRBV7-2 to TRBJ2-5; no clear D. The CDR3 covers 11 residues. Germline V gene sequence: CDR1 SGHTA, CDR2 FQGNSA. Trimming left V 4 bases short and J 4 bases short, with 4 bases between.

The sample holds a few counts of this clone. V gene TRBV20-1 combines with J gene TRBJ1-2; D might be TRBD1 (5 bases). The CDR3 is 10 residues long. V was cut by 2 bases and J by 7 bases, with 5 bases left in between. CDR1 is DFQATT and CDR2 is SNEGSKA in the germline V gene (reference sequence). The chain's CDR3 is CSARTGGYTF. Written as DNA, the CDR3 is TGCAGTGCTAGAACAGGTGGCTACACCTTC.

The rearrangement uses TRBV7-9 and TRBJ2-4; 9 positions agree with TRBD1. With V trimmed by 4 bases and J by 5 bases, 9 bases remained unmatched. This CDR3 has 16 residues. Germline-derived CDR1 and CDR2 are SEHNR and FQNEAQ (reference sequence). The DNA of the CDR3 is TGTGCCAGCAGCTCAACCAAAGACAGGGGGGAAAACATTCAGTACTTC. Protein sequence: CASSSTKDRGENIQYF.

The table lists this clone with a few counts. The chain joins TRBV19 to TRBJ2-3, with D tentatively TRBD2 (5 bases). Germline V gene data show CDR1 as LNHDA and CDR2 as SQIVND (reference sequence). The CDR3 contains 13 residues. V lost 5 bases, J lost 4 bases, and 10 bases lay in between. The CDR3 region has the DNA TGTGCCAGTAGTGCCGGACTGTCAGATACGCAGTATTTT. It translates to CASSAGLSDTQYF.

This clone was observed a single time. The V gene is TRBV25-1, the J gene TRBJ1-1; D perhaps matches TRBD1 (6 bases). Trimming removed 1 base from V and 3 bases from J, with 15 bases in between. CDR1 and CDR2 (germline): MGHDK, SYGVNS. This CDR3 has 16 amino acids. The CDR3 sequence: CASSESGRGRHTEAFF. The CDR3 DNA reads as TGTGCCAGCAGTGAATCCGGCAGGGGTCGGCACACTGAAGCTTTCTTT.

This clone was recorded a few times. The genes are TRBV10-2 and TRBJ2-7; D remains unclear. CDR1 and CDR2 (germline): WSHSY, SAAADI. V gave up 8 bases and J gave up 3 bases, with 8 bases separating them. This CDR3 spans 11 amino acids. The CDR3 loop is CASYSLYEQYF. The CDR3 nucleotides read TGCGCCAGCTACTCCCTCTACGAGCAGTACTTC.

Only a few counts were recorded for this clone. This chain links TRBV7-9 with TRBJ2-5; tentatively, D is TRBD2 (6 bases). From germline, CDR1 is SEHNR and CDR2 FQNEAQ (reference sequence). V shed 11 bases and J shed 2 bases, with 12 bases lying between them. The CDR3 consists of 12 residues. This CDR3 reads CAEREEQETQYF. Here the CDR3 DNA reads TGTGCCGAAAGGGAGGAGCAAGAGACCCAGTACTTC.

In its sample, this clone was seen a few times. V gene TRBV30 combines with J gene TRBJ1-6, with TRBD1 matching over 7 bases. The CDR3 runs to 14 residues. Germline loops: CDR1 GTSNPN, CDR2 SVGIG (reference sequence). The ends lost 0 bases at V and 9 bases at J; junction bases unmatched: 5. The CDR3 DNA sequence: TGTGCCTGGAGTGTAATACAGGGGCCTTCACCCCTCCACTTT. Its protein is CAWSVIQGPSPLHF.

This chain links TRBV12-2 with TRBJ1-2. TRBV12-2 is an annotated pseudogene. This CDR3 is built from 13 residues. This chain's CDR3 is CASRPPDNYGYTF. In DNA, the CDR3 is TGTGCAAGTCGCCCGCCCGATAACTATGGCTACACCTTC.

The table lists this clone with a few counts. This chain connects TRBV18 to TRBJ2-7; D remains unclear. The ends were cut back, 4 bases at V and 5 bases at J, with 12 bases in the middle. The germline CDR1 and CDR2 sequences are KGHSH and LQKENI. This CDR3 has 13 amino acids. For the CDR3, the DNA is TGTGCCAGCTCACAAAAATCTGTCGACGAGCAGTACTTC. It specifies CASSQKSVDEQYF. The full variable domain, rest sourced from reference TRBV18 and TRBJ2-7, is NAGVMQNPRHLVRRRGQEARLRCSPMKGHSHVYWYRQLPEEGLKFMVYLQKENIIDESGMPKERFSAEFPKEGPSILRIQQVVRGDSAAYFCASSQKSVDEQYFGPGTRLTVT.

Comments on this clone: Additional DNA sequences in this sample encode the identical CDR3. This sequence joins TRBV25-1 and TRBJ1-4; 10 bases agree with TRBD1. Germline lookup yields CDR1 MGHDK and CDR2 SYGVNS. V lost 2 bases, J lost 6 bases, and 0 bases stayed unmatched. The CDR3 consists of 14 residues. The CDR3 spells CASSEGQGDEKLFF. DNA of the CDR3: TGTGCCAGCAGTGAAGGACAGGGGGATGAAAAACTGTTTTTT.

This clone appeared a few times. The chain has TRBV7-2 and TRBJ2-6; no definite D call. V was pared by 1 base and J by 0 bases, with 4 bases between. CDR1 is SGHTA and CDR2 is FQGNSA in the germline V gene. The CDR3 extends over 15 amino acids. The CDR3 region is CASSLVSSGANVLTF. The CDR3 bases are TGTGCCAGCAGCTTAGTAAGCTCTGGGGCCAACGTCCTGACTTTC.

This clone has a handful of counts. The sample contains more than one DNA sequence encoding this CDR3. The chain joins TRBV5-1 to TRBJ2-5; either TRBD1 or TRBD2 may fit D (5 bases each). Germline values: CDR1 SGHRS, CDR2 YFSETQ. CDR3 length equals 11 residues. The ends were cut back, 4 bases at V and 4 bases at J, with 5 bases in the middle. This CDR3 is CASSGGETQYF. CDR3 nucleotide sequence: TGCGCCAGCAGCGGGGGAGAGACCCAGTACTTC.

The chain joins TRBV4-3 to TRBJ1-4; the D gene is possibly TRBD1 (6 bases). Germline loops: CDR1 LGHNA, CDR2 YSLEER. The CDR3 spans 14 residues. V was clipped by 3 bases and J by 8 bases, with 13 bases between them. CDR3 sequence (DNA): TGCGCCAGCAGCCAGGCAGGGGAAGGAGAAAAACTGTTTTTT. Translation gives CASSQAGEGEKLFF.

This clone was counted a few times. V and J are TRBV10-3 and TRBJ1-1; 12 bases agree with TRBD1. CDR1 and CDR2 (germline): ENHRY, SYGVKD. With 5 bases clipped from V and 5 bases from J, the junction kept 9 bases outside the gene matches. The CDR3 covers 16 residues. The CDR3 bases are TGTGCCATCAGTCCCTGGGGACAGGGGGCGGGGACTGAAGCTTTCTTT. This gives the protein CAISPWGQGAGTEAFF.

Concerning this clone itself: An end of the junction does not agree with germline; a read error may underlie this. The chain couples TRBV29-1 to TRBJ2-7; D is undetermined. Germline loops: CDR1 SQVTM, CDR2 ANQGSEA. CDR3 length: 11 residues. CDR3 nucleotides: TGCAGCGTTGGGGTCTCCCACGAGCAGTACTTC. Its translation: CSVGVSHEQYF.

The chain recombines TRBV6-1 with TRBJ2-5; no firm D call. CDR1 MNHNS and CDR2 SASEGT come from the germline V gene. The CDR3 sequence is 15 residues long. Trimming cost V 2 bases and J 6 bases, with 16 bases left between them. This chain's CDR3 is CASSELYGQEQTQYF. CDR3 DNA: TGTGCCAGCAGTGAACTATATGGGCAGGAGCAGACCCAGTACTTC.

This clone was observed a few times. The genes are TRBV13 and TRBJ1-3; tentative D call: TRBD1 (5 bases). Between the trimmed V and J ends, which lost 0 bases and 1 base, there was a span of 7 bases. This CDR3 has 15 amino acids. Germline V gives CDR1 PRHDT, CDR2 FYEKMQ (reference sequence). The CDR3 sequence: CASSLGRASGNTIYF. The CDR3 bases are TGTGCCAGCAGCTTAGGCAGGGCATCTGGAAACACCATATATTTT.

This CDR3 is CAWNAADSNQPQHF. The CDR3 DNA follows: TGTGCCTGGAATGCGGCGGATAGCAATCAGCCCCAGCATTTT. This rearrangement joins TRBV30 to TRBJ1-5; D is unresolved. V was cut by 4 bases and J by 0 bases, with 10 bases left in between. CDR1 and CDR2 (germline): GTSNPN, SVGIG (reference sequence). This CDR3 has 14 amino acids.

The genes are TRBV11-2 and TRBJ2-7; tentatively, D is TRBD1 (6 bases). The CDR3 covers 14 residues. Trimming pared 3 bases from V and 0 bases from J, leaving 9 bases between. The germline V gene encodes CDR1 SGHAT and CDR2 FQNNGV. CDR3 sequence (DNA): TGTGCCAGCAGCTTGACAGGTCCCTCCTACGAGCAGTACTTC. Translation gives CASSLTGPSYEQYF.

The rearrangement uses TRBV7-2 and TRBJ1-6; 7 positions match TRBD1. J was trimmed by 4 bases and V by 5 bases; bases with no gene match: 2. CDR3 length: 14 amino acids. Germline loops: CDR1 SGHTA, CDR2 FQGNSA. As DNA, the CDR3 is TGTGCCAGCAGCCCACAGGGGTATAATTCACCCCTCCACTTT. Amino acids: CASSPQGYNSPLHF.

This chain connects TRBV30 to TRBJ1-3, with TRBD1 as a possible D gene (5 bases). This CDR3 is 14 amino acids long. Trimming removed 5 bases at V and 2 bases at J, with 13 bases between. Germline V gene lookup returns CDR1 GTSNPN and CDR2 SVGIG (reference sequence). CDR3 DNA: TGTGCCTGGGCCGGGGGGTTAGCTGGAAACACCATATATTTT. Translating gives CAWAGGLAGNTIYF.